This TCR beta chain stems from a study of spatial heterogeneity in lung cancer (dated by TCRdb to between 2018 and 2021). In terms of the full investigation: Beta-chain transcripts were consistently detected in greater numbers than alpha-chain transcripts, which likely reflected higher beta-chain transcript abundance. In the raw uncorrected reads, each unique combination of TCR and UMI appeared more than ten times on average. The study quantitatively compared TCR alpha and beta repertoires across multiple tumor regions, matched nontumor lung and blood in non-small cell lung cancer. Nonsynonymous mutation counts, determined by whole-exome sequencing of tumor tissue, were related to features of the TCR repertoire. At surgery, both alpha and beta chains were TCR-sequenced in 220 tumor regions, over 61 matched nontumor lung samples and 56 PBMC samples. What the work shows at the level of the full study, not this receptor alone: Ubiquitous expanded tumor TCRs were detected in blood more often at tumor resection than at routine follow-up. Confirming at a functional level the hypothesis that regional TCRs recognize regional mutations was considered to require additional single-cell paired TCR alpha and beta sequencing.

Measured from the cysteine to the phenylalanine, the CDR3 is 20 residues long. Only the CDR3 part of the read is kept: 60 bases, read in frame from the first base. For CDR1 and CDR2, the germline V gene lists SGHRS and YFSETQ. V is trimmed back by 3 bases and J by 1 base, and the junction contains 10 bases that no gene match accounts for. The label giving this sample's time point can be read as: sample taken at primary tumor resection. Samples were obtained from around 72 patients with early-stage, untreated non-small cell lung cancer from the lung TRACERx cohort. Whole RNA extracted from tumor and nontumor lung tissue, or from cryopreserved PBMC samples, was used for TCR sequencing without cell sorting. A patient was chosen for TCR sequencing only when enough RNA was available from at least two tumor regions. Libraries were constructed by 5' RACE. The sequencer listed for this sample is NextSeq 500. To allow correction of PCR and sequencing errors, the TCR library protocol tagged every TCR cDNA molecule with a unique molecular identifier. For the original study's pipeline: Decombinator tools were used for TCR identification, UMI-based error correction and CDR3 extraction. Expanded TCRs were defined as those above a frequency of 2 per 1,000, corresponding to the top 1% of the tumor frequency distribution. Rényi diversity was computed with the R vegan package after subsampling each repertoire 100 times to 5,000 TCRs. To build CDR3 similarity networks, amino acid triplet string-kernel similarity was used, and CDR3s were connected when their pairwise similarity was above 0.82. TCRdb itself trimmed the public reads at Q25 with fastp, ran MiXCR and retained productive beta chains. Identical CDR3 proteins give one entry, which carries the most common genes and DNA. It is TCRdb's table, rather than the study itself, that gives the V and J calls and clone size. The sample yields 90,000 to 95,000 distinct CDR3 sequences; about 12% were counted once. The ten largest clones capture 35% to 45% of the sample.

This clonotype was counted only a few times. Its antigen is still unknown. Base quality data are lacking; no much larger clone is found one base away. Sequences were derived from PBMCs, sampled at surgery. Rearrangement joined TRBV5-1 to TRBJ2-4; TRBD2 fits 16 bases in the junction. The source is a male donor with early-stage non-small cell lung cancer. The CDR3: CASSSNPGLAGGPAKNIQYF. The DNA sequence follows: TGCGCCAGCAGCTCCAATCCGGGACTAGCGGGAGGGCCGGCCAAAAACATTCAGTACTTC. This CDR3, with the reference TRBV5-1 and TRBJ2-4 proteins standing in past its ends, gives the full variable domain KAGVTQTPRYLIKTRGQQVTLSCSPISGHRSVSWYQQTPGQGLQFLFEYFSETQRNKGNFPGRFSGRQFSNSRSEMNVSTLELGDSALYLCASSSNPGLAGGPAKNIQYFGAGTRLSVL.